This T cell receptor beta chain was observed in a study of cytomegalovirus exposure and HLA in healthy donors. At the level of the study: A later analysis reported the same platform for the 120 or so validation repertoires and the 666 first-cohort repertoires. Study outcomes and limitations: Researchers catalogued roughly 170 TCR beta chains as cytomegalovirus-associated. Some public TCRs appeared in many individuals, while most sequences were rare.

Clones were sequenced by immunoSEQ multiplex PCR, and TCRdb holds only the in-frame ones, with some missing. Found here are fewer than 150,000 clones, 70% to 90% of them singletons; the top ten hold around 1.9%. The V gene's germline CDR1 is SEHNR and CDR2 FQNEAQ (reference sequence). The CDR3 loop spans 16 amino acids. Trimming stripped 6 bases from V and 2 bases from J, with 18 bases between. This clone was counted a single time. What it binds is not known. The TCR sequence derives from a man between 18 and 29 years old in good health and CMV-seronegative. The specimen was PBMCs. The chain has TRBV7-9 and TRBJ2-3; a weak D match, TRBD1 (6 bases). The CDR3 nucleotides read TGTGCCAGCAGATTAAGGGGGACACTTCCCACAGATACGCAGTATTTT. Protein product: CASRLRGTLPTDTQYF.